This T cell receptor (beta chain) was sequenced for a study of T cells in Graves' hyperthyroidism and ophthalmopathy. Points from the study as a whole: Before onset, by a median of about seven months, the model predicted ophthalmopathy.

Germline CDR1 DFQATT, CDR2 SNEGSKA (reference sequence). The CDR3 length is 13 residues. V was clipped by 3 bases and J by 7 bases; unmatched bases: 6. This clonotype showed up many times. Its antigen is still unknown. What was amplified from RNA transcripts were TCR beta CDR3 regions. TCR CDR3 regions were first amplified by RT-PCR with HTBI primers. In TCRdb, the multiplex PCR reads were re-called with MiXCR into one record per CDR3 protein. The table has 450,000 to 650,000 distinct CDR3 sequences, approximately 15% seen once. A NOSPECS grade of at least 4, a Clinical Activity Score of at least 3 and duration under 3 months were recorded in ophthalmopathy patients.

The receptor was derived from a woman between 18 and 29 years old with Graves' ophthalmopathy. Sequencing was carried out using blood. The chain combines TRBV20-1 with TRBJ1-5; TRBD1 matches 7 bases. The CDR3 here is CSASEGGIQPQHF. CDR3 sequence (DNA): TGCAGTGCTAGTGAAGGGGGCATACAGCCCCAGCATTTT.